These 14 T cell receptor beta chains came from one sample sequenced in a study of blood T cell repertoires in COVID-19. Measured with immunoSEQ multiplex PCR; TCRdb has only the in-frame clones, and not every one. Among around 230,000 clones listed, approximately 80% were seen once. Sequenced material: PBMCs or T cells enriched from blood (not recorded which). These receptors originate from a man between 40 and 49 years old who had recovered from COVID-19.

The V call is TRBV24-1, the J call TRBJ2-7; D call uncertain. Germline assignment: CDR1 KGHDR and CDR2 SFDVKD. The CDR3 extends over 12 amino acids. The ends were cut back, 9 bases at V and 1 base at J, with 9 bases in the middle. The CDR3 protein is CATPTVSYEQYF. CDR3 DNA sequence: TGTGCCACCCCAACAGTTTCCTACGAGCAGTACTTC.

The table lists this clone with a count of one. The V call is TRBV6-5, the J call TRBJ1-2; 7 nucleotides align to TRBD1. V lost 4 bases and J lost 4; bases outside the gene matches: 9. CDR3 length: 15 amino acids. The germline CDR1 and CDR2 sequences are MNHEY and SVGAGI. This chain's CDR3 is CASSFGEQGTYGYTF. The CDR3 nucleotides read TGTGCCAGCAGTTTCGGAGAACAGGGGACCTATGGCTACACCTTC.

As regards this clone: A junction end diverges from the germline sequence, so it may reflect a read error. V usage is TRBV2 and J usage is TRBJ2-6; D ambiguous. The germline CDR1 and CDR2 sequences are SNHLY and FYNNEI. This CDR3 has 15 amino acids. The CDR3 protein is CASRELGSRANVLTF. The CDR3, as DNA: TGTGCCAGCAGGGAACTGGGCTCTCGGGCCAACGTCCTGACTTTC. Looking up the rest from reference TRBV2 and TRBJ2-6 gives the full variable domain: EPEVTQTPSHQVTQMGQEVILRCVPISNHLYFYWYRQILGQKVEFLVSFYNNEISEKSEIFDDQFSVERPDGSNFTLKIRSTKLEDSAMYFCASRELGSRANVLTFGAGSRLTVL.

This CDR3 is CASSETSTDTQYF. The DNA of the CDR3 is TGTGCCAGTAGCGAAACTAGCACAGATACGCAGTATTTT. The chain carries TRBV19 and TRBJ2-3; no reliable D call. Trimming left V 6 bases short and J 0 bases short, with 7 bases between. The CDR3 totals 13 residues. Germline values: CDR1 LNHDA, CDR2 SQIVND (reference sequence).

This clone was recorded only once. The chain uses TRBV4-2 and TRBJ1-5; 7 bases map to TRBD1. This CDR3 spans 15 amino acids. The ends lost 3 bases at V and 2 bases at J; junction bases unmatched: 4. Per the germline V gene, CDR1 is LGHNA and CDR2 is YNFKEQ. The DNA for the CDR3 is TGTGCCAGCAGCCATATTCAGGGGGGCAATCAGCCCCAGCATTTT. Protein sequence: CASSHIQGGNQPQHF.

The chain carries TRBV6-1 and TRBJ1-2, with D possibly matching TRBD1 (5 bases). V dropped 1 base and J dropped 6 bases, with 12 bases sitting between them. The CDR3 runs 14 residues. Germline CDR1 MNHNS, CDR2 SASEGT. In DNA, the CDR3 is TGTGCCAGCAGTGAAGGTCAGGGAAAGGATGGCTACACCTTC. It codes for CASSEGQGKDGYTF.

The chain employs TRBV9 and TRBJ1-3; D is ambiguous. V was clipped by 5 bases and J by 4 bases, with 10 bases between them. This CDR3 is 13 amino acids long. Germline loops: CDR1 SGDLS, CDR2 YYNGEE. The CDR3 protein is CASSAQAGNTIYF. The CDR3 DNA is TGTGCCAGCAGTGCTCAGGCGGGAAACACCATATATTTT. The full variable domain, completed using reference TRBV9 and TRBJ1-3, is DSGVTQTPKHLITATGQRVTLRCSPRSGDLSVYWYQQSLDQGLQFLIQYYNGEERAKGNILERFSAQQFPDLHSELNLSSLELGDSALYFCASSAQAGNTIYFGEGSWLTVV.

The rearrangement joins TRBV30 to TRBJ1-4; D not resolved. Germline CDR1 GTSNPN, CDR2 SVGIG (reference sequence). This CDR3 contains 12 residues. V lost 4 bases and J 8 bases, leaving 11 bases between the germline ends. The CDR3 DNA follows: TGTGCCTGGAAGGACGAGGGAGAAAAACTGTTTTTT. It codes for CAWKDEGEKLFF.

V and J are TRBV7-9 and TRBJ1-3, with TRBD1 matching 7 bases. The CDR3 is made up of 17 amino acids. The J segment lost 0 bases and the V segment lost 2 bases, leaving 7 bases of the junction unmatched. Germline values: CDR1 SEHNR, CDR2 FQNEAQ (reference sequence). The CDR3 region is CASSLLRQGPSGNTIYF. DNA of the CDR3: TGTGCCAGCAGCTTATTAAGACAGGGACCCTCTGGAAACACCATATATTTT. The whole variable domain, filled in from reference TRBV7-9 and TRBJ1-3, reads DTGVSQNPRHKITKRGQNVTFRCDPISEHNRLYWYRQTLGQGPEFLTYFQNEAQLEKSRLLSDRFSAERPKGSFSTLEIQRTEQGDSAMYLCASSLLRQGPSGNTIYFGEGSWLTVV.

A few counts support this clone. DNA of the CDR3: TGTGCCAGCAGTGCCGGGGAAGGGTATCAGCCCCAGCATTTT. Its protein is CASSAGEGYQPQHF. J is TRBJ1-5 and V is TRBV2; D gene ambiguous. This CDR3 is built from 14 residues. Trimming shortened V by 4 bases and J by 5 bases, and 12 bases separated the two germline ends. Germline loops: CDR1 SNHLY, CDR2 FYNNEI.

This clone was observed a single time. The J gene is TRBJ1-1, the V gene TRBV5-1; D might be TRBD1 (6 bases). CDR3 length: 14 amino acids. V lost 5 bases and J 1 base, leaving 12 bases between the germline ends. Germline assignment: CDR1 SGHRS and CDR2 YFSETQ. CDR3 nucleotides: TGCGCCAGCAGGGGGGCACCCTCGAACACTGAAGCTTTCTTT. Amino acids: CASRGAPSNTEAFF.

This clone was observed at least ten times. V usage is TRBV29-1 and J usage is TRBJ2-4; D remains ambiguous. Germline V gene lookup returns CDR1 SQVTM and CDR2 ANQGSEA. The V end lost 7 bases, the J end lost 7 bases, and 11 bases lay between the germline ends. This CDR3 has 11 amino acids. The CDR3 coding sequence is TGCAGCGGATACCTCGGGAACATTCAGTACTTC. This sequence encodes CSGYLGNIQYF.

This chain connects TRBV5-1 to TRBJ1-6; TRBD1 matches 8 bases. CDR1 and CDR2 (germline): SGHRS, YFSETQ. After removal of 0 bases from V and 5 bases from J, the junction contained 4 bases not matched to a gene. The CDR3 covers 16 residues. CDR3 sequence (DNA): TGCGCCAGCAGCTTGGGGAGACAGGGGAATAATTCACCCCTCCACTTT. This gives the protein CASSLGRQGNNSPLHF.

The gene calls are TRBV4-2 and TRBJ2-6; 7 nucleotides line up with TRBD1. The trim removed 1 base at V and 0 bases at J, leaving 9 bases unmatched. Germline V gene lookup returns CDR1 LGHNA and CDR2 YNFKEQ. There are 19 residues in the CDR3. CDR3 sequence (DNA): TGTGCCAGCAGCCAAGTGGTAAAGGGGGCGAGCTCTGGGGCCAACGTCCTGACTTTC. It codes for CASSQVVKGASSGANVLTF.